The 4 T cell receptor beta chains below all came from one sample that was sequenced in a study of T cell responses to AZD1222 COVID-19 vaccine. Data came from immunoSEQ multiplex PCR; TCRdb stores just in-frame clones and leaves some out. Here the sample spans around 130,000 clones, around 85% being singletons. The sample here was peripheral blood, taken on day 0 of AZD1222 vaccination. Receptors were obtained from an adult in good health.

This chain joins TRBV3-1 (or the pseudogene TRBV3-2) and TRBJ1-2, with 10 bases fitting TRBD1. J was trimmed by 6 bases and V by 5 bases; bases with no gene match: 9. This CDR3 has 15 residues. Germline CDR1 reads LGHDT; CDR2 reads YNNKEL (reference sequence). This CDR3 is CASSAHGTGDDGYTF. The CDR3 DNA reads TGTGCCAGCAGCGCACACGGGACAGGGGATGATGGCTACACCTTC.

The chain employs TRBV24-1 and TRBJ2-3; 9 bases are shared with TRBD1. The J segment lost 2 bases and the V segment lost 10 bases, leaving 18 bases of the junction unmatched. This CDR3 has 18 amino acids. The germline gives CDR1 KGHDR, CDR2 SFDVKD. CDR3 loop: CATGPTPKQGAYTDTQYF. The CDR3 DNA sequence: TGTGCCACGGGACCCACGCCCAAACAGGGGGCCTACACAGATACGCAGTATTTT.

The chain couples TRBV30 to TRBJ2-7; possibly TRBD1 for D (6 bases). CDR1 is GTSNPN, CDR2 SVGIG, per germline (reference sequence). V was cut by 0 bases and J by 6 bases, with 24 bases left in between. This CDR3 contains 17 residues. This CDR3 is CAWSVGFFRRRGAEQYF. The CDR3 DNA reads TGTGCCTGGAGTGTCGGATTCTTCAGGCGCAGGGGTGCCGAGCAGTACTTC.

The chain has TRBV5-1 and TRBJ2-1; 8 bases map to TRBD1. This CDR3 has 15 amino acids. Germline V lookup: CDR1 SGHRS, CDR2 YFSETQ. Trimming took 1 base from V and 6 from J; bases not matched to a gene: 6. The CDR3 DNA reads TGCGCCAGCAGCTTGACGGACAGGGACTTCAATGAGCAGTTCTTC. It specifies CASSLTDRDFNEQFF. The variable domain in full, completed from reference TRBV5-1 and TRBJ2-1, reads KAGVTQTPRYLIKTRGQQVTLSCSPISGHRSVSWYQQTPGQGLQFLFEYFSETQRNKGNFPGRFSGRQFSNSRSEMNVSTLELGDSALYLCASSLTDRDFNEQFFGPGTRLTVL.